What follows are 20 T cell receptor beta chains derived from one specimen sequenced in a study of blood T cell repertoires in COVID-19. Data came from immunoSEQ multiplex PCR; TCRdb stores just in-frame clones and leaves some out. The sample lists 250,000 to 300,000 clones, 89% occurring once. Sample: PBMCs or T cells enriched from blood (not recorded which). These receptor sequences come from a woman in her thirties or forties who had recovered from COVID-19.

The V call is TRBV19, the J call TRBJ1-1; D is ambiguous. The V gene lost 1 base and the J gene lost 4 bases, with 13 bases spanning the gap. This CDR3 comprises 15 residues. CDR1 and CDR2 from the germline V gene are LNHDA and SQIVND (reference sequence). CDR3 loop: CASSIGGRAVTEAFF. CDR3 bases: TGTGCCAGTAGTATAGGTGGGAGGGCAGTCACTGAAGCTTTCTTT.

The chain employs TRBV20-1 and TRBJ1-2, with no clear D. Germline assignment: CDR1 DFQATT and CDR2 SNEGSKA (reference sequence). V shed 3 bases and J shed 1 base, with 15 bases lying between them. The CDR3 sequence is 15 residues long. The CDR3 here is CSASIPGVGNYGYTF. Written as DNA, the CDR3 is TGCAGTGCTAGTATTCCCGGGGTGGGTAACTATGGCTACACCTTC.

The V gene is TRBV5-1, the J gene TRBJ2-5; TRBD1 matches 7 bases. The CDR3 consists of 15 residues. Germline V CDR1 and CDR2: SGHRS, YFSETQ. After removal of 4 bases from V and 5 bases from J, the junction contained 11 bases not matched to a gene. The chain's CDR3 is CASSESTGAGETQYF. In DNA, the CDR3 is TGCGCCAGCAGCGAATCAACAGGGGCAGGGGAGACCCAGTACTTC. The full variable domain, with the rest looked up from reference TRBV5-1 and TRBJ2-5, is KAGVTQTPRYLIKTRGQQVTLSCSPISGHRSVSWYQQTPGQGLQFLFEYFSETQRNKGNFPGRFSGRQFSNSRSEMNVSTLELGDSALYLCASSESTGAGETQYFGPGTRLLVL.

V gene TRBV7-2 combines with J gene TRBJ1-2; 8 bases match TRBD1. The CDR3 is made up of 14 amino acids. V shed 5 bases, J shed 3 bases, and the junction held 5 bases outside the gene matches. CDR1 is SGHTA, CDR2 FQGNSA, per germline. Here the CDR3 reads CASSRDRGHYGYTF. DNA for the CDR3: TGTGCCAGCAGCCGCGACAGGGGACACTATGGCTACACCTTC. Full variable domain (outside the CDR3, taken from reference TRBV7-2 and TRBJ1-2): GAGVSQSPSNKVTEKGKDVELRCDPISGHTALYWYRQSLGQGLEFLIYFQGNSAPDKSGLPSDRFSAERTGGSVSTLTIQRTQQEDSAVYLCASSRDRGHYGYTFGSGTRLTVV.

This clone was seen just once. CDR3 bases: TGTGCCAGCTCACCAGGCGGACTAGCGGGGGGGTCCGAGCAGTACTTC. This encodes CASSPGGLAGGSEQYF. The chain recombines TRBV18 with TRBJ2-7; 15 positions agree with TRBD2. V was clipped by 2 bases and J by 6 bases; unmatched bases: 5. The CDR3 extends over 16 amino acids. Germline loops: CDR1 KGHSH, CDR2 LQKENI.

This sequence joins TRBV19 and TRBJ2-2, with TRBD2 as a possible D gene (6 bases). CDR1 is LNHDA and CDR2 is SQIVND in the germline V gene (reference sequence). V was cut by 1 base and J by 2 bases, with 11 bases left in between. The CDR3 extends over 16 amino acids. CDR3 sequence: CASSIVLAGNTGELFF. The CDR3 bases are TGTGCCAGTAGTATAGTGCTGGCGGGAAACACCGGGGAGCTGTTTTTT.

The J gene is TRBJ2-7, the V gene TRBV15; D possibly corresponds to TRBD2 (7 bases). Germline CDR1 LNHNV, CDR2 YYDKDF (reference sequence). This CDR3 is built from 17 residues. With 0 bases removed from V and 2 bases from J, the gap between germline ends came to 17 bases. In DNA, the CDR3 is TGTGCCACCAGCAGAGATAAAGGGGGGGTCGGGCCCTACGAGCAGTACTTC. This sequence encodes CATSRDKGGVGPYEQYF. The full variable domain, completed using reference TRBV15 and TRBJ2-7, is DAMVIQNPRYQVTQFGKPVTLSCSQTLNHNVMYWYQQKSSQAPKLLFHYYDKDFNNEADTPDNFQSRRPNTSFCFLDIRSPGLGDTAMYLCATSRDKGGVGPYEQYFGPGTRLTVT.

The CDR3 bases are TGTGCCAGTAGTATGGGGGACATAGGACTTAGGAACTATGGCTACACCTTC. Amino acid sequence: CASSMGDIGLRNYGYTF. The chain links TRBV19 to TRBJ1-2; D is perhaps TRBD1 (6 bases). V was cut by 3 bases and J by 2 bases, with 19 bases left in between. This CDR3 is built from 17 residues. From germline, CDR1 is LNHDA and CDR2 SQIVND (reference sequence).

The V and J genes are TRBV19 and TRBJ1-2, with 7 bases lining up with TRBD1. Germline V gene sequence: CDR1 LNHDA, CDR2 SQIVND (reference sequence). Losses at the gene ends were 4 bases for V and 4 bases for J; bases not matched to a gene: 12. This CDR3 contains 16 residues. The CDR3 sequence is CASSTTGTAYLYGYTF. The CDR3, as DNA: TGTGCCAGTAGTACTACCGGGACAGCTTACCTCTATGGCTACACCTTC.

Note on this clone: The sample carries other DNA sequences with the same CDR3. This chain's CDR3 is CASSLGGGKETQYF. The CDR3 nucleotides read TGCGCCAGCAGCTTGGGCGGGGGCAAGGAGACCCAGTACTTC. The rearrangement uses TRBV5-1 and TRBJ2-5; TRBD2 might be the D (7 bases). This CDR3 comprises 14 residues. V gave up 0 bases and J gave up 5 bases, with 11 bases separating them. Germline V lookup: CDR1 SGHRS, CDR2 YFSETQ.

The chain is built from TRBV10-1 and TRBJ1-1; 7 positions match TRBD1. The CDR3 is 16 amino acids. Germline V gene data show CDR1 as WNHNN and CDR2 as SYGVQD (reference sequence). The trim removed 5 bases at V and 0 bases at J, leaving 9 bases unmatched. Written as DNA, the CDR3 is TGCGCCAGCAGTCCCCGACAGGGCCCGATGAACACTGAAGCTTTCTTT. This codes for CASSPRQGPMNTEAFF.

This chain uses TRBV21-1 with TRBJ1-2; the D call in the table, TRBD1, was not verified against the DNA. TRBV21-1 is reported as a pseudogene. The CDR3 has 16 amino acids. DNA of the CDR3: TGTGCCAGCAGCACCACCACCGACGGACAGCACTATGGCTACACCTTC. Protein: CASSTTTDGQHYGYTF.

V gene TRBV5-5 combines with J gene TRBJ1-2, with 8 nucleotides matching TRBD1. Germline values: CDR1 SGHKS, CDR2 YYEKEE (reference sequence). The CDR3 contains 14 residues. The junction had 8 bases not matched to a gene; V was cut back by 3 bases and J by 7 bases. This CDR3 is CASSSYRQGSGYTF. The CDR3, as DNA: TGTGCCAGCAGCTCCTACAGACAGGGGTCTGGCTACACCTTC.

CDR3 in DNA: TGTGCCAGTAGTAGGACAAAAACTAACTATGGCTACACCTTC. Translation gives CASSRTKTNYGYTF. The rearrangement uses TRBV19 and TRBJ1-2, with a possible D match to TRBD1 (5 bases). The germline V gene has CDR1 LNHDA and CDR2 SQIVND (reference sequence). Trimming stripped 4 bases from V and 0 bases from J, with 9 bases between. The CDR3 runs to 14 residues.

The chain carries TRBV10-3 and TRBJ2-3; TRBD1 matches at 9 bases. CDR1 is ENHRY, CDR2 SYGVKD, per germline. The CDR3 is made up of 15 amino acids. J was trimmed by 1 base and V by 5 bases; bases with no gene match: 4. The CDR3 DNA reads as TGTGCCATCAGTCATACAGGGGGCGGCACAGATACGCAGTATTTT. Its translation is CAISHTGGGTDTQYF.

The chain links TRBV21-1 to TRBJ2-3; the table assigns TRBD2, which was not confirmed against the DNA. TRBV21-1 corresponds to a pseudogene. CDR3 length equals 19 residues. This CDR3 reads CASSAHPLTREGLGDTQYF. The CDR3 DNA reads TGTGCCAGCAGCGCCCATCCTCTCACTAGGGAGGGTTTGGGAGATACGCAGTATTTT.

The V call is TRBV5-1, the J call TRBJ2-3; D not certain. The V end was cut by 0 bases, the J end by 2 bases, with 7 bases between. Looked up from germline, CDR1 is SGHRS and CDR2 is YFSETQ. The CDR3 sequence is 14 residues long. CDR3 residues: CASSLASPTDTQYF. CDR3 DNA sequence: TGCGCCAGCAGCTTGGCTAGTCCCACAGATACGCAGTATTTT. Supplemented by reference TRBV5-1 and TRBJ2-3, the full variable domain reads KAGVTQTPRYLIKTRGQQVTLSCSPISGHRSVSWYQQTPGQGLQFLFEYFSETQRNKGNFPGRFSGRQFSNSRSEMNVSTLELGDSALYLCASSLASPTDTQYFGPGTRLTVL.

The chain is built from TRBV18 and TRBJ2-5, with D tentatively TRBD1 (7 bases). Per germline, CDR1 KGHSH and CDR2 LQKENI. CDR3 length: 15 residues. V was shortened by 2 bases and J by 5 bases, with 15 bases between the two germline ends. The CDR3 region has the DNA TGTGCCAGCTCACCAGGGAGGACAGGCCGGGAGACCCAGTACTTC. This translates into CASSPGRTGRETQYF.

This sequence joins TRBV7-8 and TRBJ2-3, with D unresolved. V lost 6 bases, J lost 0 bases, and 7 bases lay in between. This CDR3 is 13 amino acids long. From germline, CDR1 is SGHVS and CDR2 FQNEAQ. The CDR3 DNA is TGTGCCAGCAGGTCCACTAGCACAGATACGCAGTATTTT. Translation: CASRSTSTDTQYF.

This chain connects TRBV11-2 to TRBJ1-1, with 10 bases identical to TRBD1. Germline values: CDR1 SGHAT, CDR2 FQNNGV. This CDR3 is 15 amino acids long. The trim removed 6 bases at V and 3 bases at J, leaving 7 bases unmatched. The CDR3: CASSPPGQGYTEAFF. The CDR3 bases are TGTGCCAGCAGTCCTCCGGGACAGGGGTACACTGAAGCTTTCTTT.